Presented here are 15 T cell receptor beta chains from one specimen sequenced in a study of regulatory T cells in long-lasting Graves disease. Time point reported: newly diagnosed GD, antithyroid drugs for less than 3 months. From PBMCs, RNA was extracted and then used to make the TCR library. Building the TCR beta libraries relied on iRepertoire HTBI primers, and CDR3 regions underwent Arm-PCR. A single record per CDR3 protein comes from TCRdb applying MiXCR to the multiplex PCR reads. The repertoire holds 250,000 or so distinct CDR3 sequences, with 20% to 25% as singletons. The input for sequencing was peripheral blood mononuclear cells (PBMCs), taken at new diagnosis, from a patient treated with antithyroid drugs. The source is a female donor with Graves disease.

The rearrangement links TRBV2 to TRBJ1-2; 7 bases are a match to TRBD1. Germline-derived CDR1 and CDR2 are SNHLY and FYNNEI. V was pared by 6 bases and J by 7 bases, with 14 bases of the junction left unmatched. This CDR3 comprises 15 residues. CDR3 loop: CASRQQGTGELGYTF. The CDR3 DNA reads TGTGCCAGCAGACAACAGGGGACCGGGGAGCTTGGCTACACCTTC. Combining the CDR3 with reference TRBV2 and TRBJ1-2 gives the whole variable domain EPEVTQTPSHQVTQMGQEVILRCVPISNHLYFYWYRQILGQKVEFLVSFYNNEISEKSEIFDDQFSVERPDGSNFTLKIRSTKLEDSAMYFCASRQQGTGELGYTFGSGTRLTVV.

About this clonotype: A clone one base away is much larger, so this may be a read error. The chain couples TRBV9 to TRBJ2-1, with TRBD1 matching over 8 bases. The CDR3 runs 15 residues. Germline values: CDR1 SGDLS, CDR2 YYNGEE. The CDR3 nucleotides read TGTGCCAGCGACAGGGGCTCCCCTAACAACAATGAGCGGTTCTTC. It specifies CASDRGSPNNNERFF.

As to this clonotype: A read error is the likely source, as a far larger clone sits one nucleotide away. The chain joins TRBV11-3 to TRBJ2-3; D is undetermined. CDR1 and CDR2 from the germline V gene are SGHNT and YENEEA. The V end lost 5 bases, the J end lost 4 bases, and 10 bases lay between the germline ends. CDR3 size: 13 residues. DNA of the CDR3: TGTGCCAGCAGCCAAGAGGTAGCAGATACGCAGTATTTT. Translating it yields CASSQEVADTQYF.

This clonotype was recorded many times. The chain couples TRBV30 to TRBJ1-4; TRBD1 matches 7 bases. This CDR3 has 14 residues. Germline CDR1 reads GTSNPN; CDR2 reads SVGIG (reference sequence). V trimming: 4 bases; J trimming: 4 bases; junction bases outside the gene matches: 6. The DNA of the CDR3 is TGTGCCTGGACCGCGCGGGACAGTAATGAAAAACTGTTTTTT. This codes for CAWTARDSNEKLFF.

This clonotype was seen at least ten times. The chain's CDR3 is CASTSQLVTDTQYF. CDR3 nucleotide sequence: TGTGCCAGCACTAGTCAGCTTGTCACAGATACGCAGTATTTT. The genes are TRBV2 and TRBJ2-3; unclear D gene. The CDR3 has 14 residues. Germline CDR1 SNHLY, CDR2 FYNNEI. Between the trimmed V and J ends, which lost 7 bases and 2 bases, there was a span of 13 bases.

A remark on this clonotype: A much larger clone is a single base away; this may be a read error. The CDR3 nucleotides are TGTGCCAGCAAACGGGGTGAGGCCCAGTACTTC. It specifies CASKRGEAQYF. The chain employs TRBV6-2 or TRBV6-3 and TRBJ2-5, with a weak D call TRBD2 (5 bases). Germline V gene sequence: CDR1 MNHEY, CDR2 SVGEGT. The CDR3 loop spans 11 amino acids. The V end was cut by 7 bases, the J end by 9 bases, with 12 bases between.

This clonotype was counted many times. The chain has TRBV7-2 and TRBJ1-5; TRBD1 is a possible D gene (5 bases). Germline V gene sequence: CDR1 SGHTA, CDR2 FQGNSA. Trimming cost V 5 bases and J 1 base, with 12 bases left between them. There are 15 residues in the CDR3. The DNA of the CDR3 is TGTGCCAGCAGCGGGGTGGGGCGGAGCAATCAGCCCCAGCATTTT. This sequence encodes CASSGVGRSNQPQHF. Variable domain in full (rest from reference TRBV7-2 and TRBJ1-5): GAGVSQSPSNKVTEKGKDVELRCDPISGHTALYWYRQSLGQGLEFLIYFQGNSAPDKSGLPSDRFSAERTGGSVSTLTIQRTQQEDSAVYLCASSGVGRSNQPQHFGDGTRLSIL.

This clonotype showed up many times. This chain connects TRBV12-3 or TRBV12-4 to TRBJ2-1; D gene ambiguous. V gave up 7 bases and J gave up 5 bases, with 12 bases separating them. CDR3 length: 13 amino acids. The DNA for the CDR3 is TGTGCCAGCACCAAGACTGCCCACAATGAGCAGTTCTTC. This encodes CASTKTAHNEQFF.

This clonotype has at least ten counts. This rearrangement joins TRBV7-2 to TRBJ2-1, with 9 bases lining up with TRBD2. Germline CDR1 is SGHTA and CDR2 is FQGNSA. J gave up 4 bases and V 0 bases, and 4 bases lay outside the gene matches. The CDR3 has 16 amino acids. CDR3: CASSLAASGAYNEQFF. Written as DNA, the CDR3 is TGTGCCAGCAGCTTAGCCGCTAGCGGGGCTTACAATGAGCAGTTCTTC.

This rearrangement joins TRBV11-1 to TRBJ1-3; maybe TRBD1 (5 bases). Germline V gene data show CDR1 as SGHAT and CDR2 as FQDESV (reference sequence). V lost 0 bases and J 4 bases, leaving 7 bases between the germline ends. This CDR3 is built from 14 residues. CDR3 in amino acids: CASSLAGAGNTIYF. CDR3 DNA: TGTGCCAGCAGCTTAGCCGGGGCCGGAAACACCATATATTTT.

The sample holds many counts of this clonotype. The chain combines TRBV2 with TRBJ2-1; unclear D gene. The V gene's germline CDR1 is SNHLY and CDR2 FYNNEI. V was trimmed by 1 base and J by 9 bases, leaving 7 bases between them. CDR3 size: 12 residues. The CDR3 nucleotides read TGTGCCAGCAGTGAAGTTGGTTTTGAGCAGTTCTTC. Protein product: CASSEVGFEQFF.

The chain links TRBV12-3 or TRBV12-4 to TRBJ1-6; 8 bases fit TRBD1. Trimming at V came to 6 bases and at J to 9 bases, leaving 7 bases not matched to a gene. The CDR3 extends over 14 amino acids. The chain's CDR3 is CASSPTGGTSPLHF. As DNA, the CDR3 is TGTGCCAGCAGCCCAACAGGGGGAACTTCACCCCTCCACTTT.

The table lists this clonotype with many counts. V is TRBV2 and J is TRBJ2-1, with a tentative D call TRBD1 (5 bases). Germline CDR1 and CDR2: SNHLY and FYNNEI. Trimming took 0 bases from V and 6 from J, leaving 9 bases between them. The CDR3 contains 14 residues. CDR3 residues: CASSEASRGNEQFF. The CDR3 nucleotides read TGTGCCAGCAGTGAAGCTAGTAGGGGCAATGAGCAGTTCTTC.

Ten or more counts support this clonotype. The V gene is TRBV3-1, the J gene TRBJ2-7, with D maybe TRBD2 (8 bases). Trimming removed 1 base from V and 7 bases from J, with 14 bases in between. Germline CDR1 LGHDT, CDR2 YNNKEL (reference sequence). The CDR3 totals 14 residues. The DNA of the CDR3 is TGTGCCAGCAGCCAAGGACAGGGACTAGGTGAGCAGTACTTC. As protein: CASSQGQGLGEQYF.

In its sample, this clonotype was seen many times. This chain uses TRBV29-1 with TRBJ2-7; possible D gene TRBD2, 5 bases. The CDR3 sequence is 11 residues long. V lost 7 bases and J 6 bases, leaving 13 bases between the germline ends. CDR1 and CDR2 (germline): SQVTM, ANQGSEA. The CDR3 DNA reads as TGCAGCGGGGCCGAGGCGGGCGAGCAGTACTTC. It codes for CSGAEAGEQYF.